The 23 T cell receptor beta chains given below trace back to one sample, sequenced in a study of CD8+ T cells in alopecia areata. RNA extraction and reverse transcription yielded cDNA as sequencing template. Some clones are missing from TCRdb's copy, which holds only in-frame ones; the method was immunoSEQ multiplex PCR. The table shows roughly 200,000 clones, with roughly 50% occurring only once. Treatment of the sample: oral pan-JAK inhibitor, 5-10 mg twice daily. The sequencing used CD8+ T cells sorted from blood, collected at week 24, from a patient treated with tofacitinib. All receptors come from a human donor with alopecia areata.

DNA for the CDR3: TGCGCCAGTGGGGGTGGACAGCGGAATGAAAAACTGTTTTTT. Translated, it gives CASGGGQRNEKLFF. The chain recombines TRBV10-2 with TRBJ1-4, with D perhaps TRBD1 (6 bases). Trimming took off 9 bases at V and 5 bases at J, with 16 bases between the two ends. Germline-derived CDR1 and CDR2 are WSHSY and SAAADI. This CDR3 comprises 14 residues.

In this sample, this clone turned up a few times. The chain carries TRBV29-1 and TRBJ1-2; 8 bases are a match to TRBD1. Trimming cost V 7 bases and J 6 bases; bases outside gene matches: 4. The CDR3 totals 11 residues. The germline V gene encodes CDR1 SQVTM and CDR2 ANQGSEA. The CDR3 bases are TGCAGCGGCAGGGGGCAGAATGGCTACACCTTC. Translated: CSGRGQNGYTF.

The chain joins TRBV7-8 to TRBJ2-5, with a weak D call TRBD2 (5 bases). V was cut by 2 bases and J by 1 base, with 11 bases left in between. The CDR3 runs 15 residues. The germline gives CDR1 SGHVS, CDR2 FQNEAQ. The CDR3 sequence: CASSLPSSTQETQYF. DNA of the CDR3: TGTGCCAGCAGCTTACCCTCTAGCACCCAAGAGACCCAGTACTTC.

J is TRBJ1-2 and V is TRBV30; 7 bases agree with TRBD1. V was pared by 3 bases and J by 4 bases, with 8 bases of the junction left unmatched. Per germline, CDR1 GTSNPN and CDR2 SVGIG (reference sequence). CDR3 length: 14 amino acids. CDR3 nucleotide sequence: TGTGCCTGGAGCCGAGGCCGGGACAGCTATGGCTACACCTTC. This translates into CAWSRGRDSYGYTF.

In this sample, this clone turned up once. The chain couples TRBV5-1 to TRBJ2-3; TRBD2 aligns across 9 bases. The germline V gene encodes CDR1 SGHRS and CDR2 YFSETQ. This CDR3 contains 16 residues. The junction had 5 bases not matched to a gene; V was cut back by 1 base and J by 2 bases. The CDR3 bases are TGCGCCAGCAGCTTGAGTAGCGGGGGTATCACAGATACGCAGTATTTT. It translates to CASSLSSGGITDTQYF. Using reference TRBV5-1 and TRBJ2-3 for the parts outside the CDR3, the full variable domain is KAGVTQTPRYLIKTRGQQVTLSCSPISGHRSVSWYQQTPGQGLQFLFEYFSETQRNKGNFPGRFSGRQFSNSRSEMNVSTLELGDSALYLCASSLSSGGITDTQYFGPGTRLTVL.

J is TRBJ2-7 and V is TRBV11-2; 9 bases fit TRBD1. Germline CDR1 SGHAT, CDR2 FQNNGV. Trimming took 2 bases from V and 7 from J; bases not matched to a gene: 6. This CDR3 region has 14 residues. CDR3 sequence (DNA): TGTGCCAGCAGCTTAAAACAGGGGGCGAAGGAGCAGTACTTC. It encodes CASSLKQGAKEQYF. The full variable domain, its missing parts supplied by reference TRBV11-2 and TRBJ2-7, is EAGVAQSPRYKIIEKRQSVAFWCNPISGHATLYWYQQILGQGPKLLIQFQNNGVVDDSQLPKDRFSAERLKGVDSTLKIQPAKLEDSAVYLCASSLKQGAKEQYFGPGTRLTVT.

This chain links TRBV13 with TRBJ2-1; possibly TRBD1 for D (5 bases). Germline V lookup: CDR1 PRHDT, CDR2 FYEKMQ (reference sequence). Trimming took 4 bases from V and 9 from J, leaving 10 bases between them. The length of the CDR3 is 12 residues. The CDR3 loop is CASSSSRGEQFF. In DNA, the CDR3 is TGTGCCAGCAGCTCATCTAGGGGTGAGCAGTTCTTC.

The V gene is TRBV29-1, the J gene TRBJ2-4, with 7 positions matching TRBD2. This CDR3 has 13 amino acids. V shed 3 bases and J 5 bases; nucleotides not matched to a gene: 4. Germline CDR1 reads SQVTM; CDR2 reads ANQGSEA. The CDR3 loop is CSVEGGGQNIQYF. The CDR3 nucleotides are TGCAGCGTTGAGGGCGGGGGACAAAACATTCAGTACTTC. Drawing the rest from reference TRBV29-1 and TRBJ2-4, the complete variable domain is SAVISQKPSRDICQRGTSLTIQCQVDSQVTMMFWYRQQPGQSLTLIATANQGSEATYESGFVIDKFPISRPNLTFSTLTVSNMSPEDSSIYLCSVEGGGQNIQYFGAGTRLSVL.

V and J are TRBV6-1 and TRBJ2-3, with D maybe TRBD1 (5 bases). Trimming pared 2 bases from V and 8 bases from J, leaving 14 bases between. Germline assignment: CDR1 MNHNS and CDR2 SASEGT. This CDR3 contains 14 residues. DNA for the CDR3: TGTGCCAGCAGTGAATGGGGCTCTTCTGCTACGCAGTATTTT. Amino acid sequence: CASSEWGSSATQYF.

The rearrangement joins TRBV9 to TRBJ2-4, with 10 bases fitting TRBD1. The CDR3 has 14 residues. CDR1 and CDR2 (germline): SGDLS, YYNGEE. Trimming removed 3 bases from V and 3 bases from J; junction bases left unmatched: 0. The CDR3 region has the DNA TGTGCCAGCAGCGGGGACAGGGGCAAAAACATTCAGTACTTC. Encoded protein: CASSGDRGKNIQYF.

The rearrangement joins TRBV30 to TRBJ1-1; D remains unclear. The CDR3 length is 13 residues. The V and J ends lost 0 bases and 1 base respectively, with 6 bases between them. Germline V gives CDR1 GTSNPN, CDR2 SVGIG (reference sequence). CDR3 sequence reads: CAWSVSQNTEAFF. The DNA of the CDR3 is TGTGCCTGGAGTGTATCCCAGAACACTGAAGCTTTCTTT.

The chain has TRBV29-1 and TRBJ2-7, with D possibly TRBD2 on 6 matching bases. From germline, CDR1 is SQVTM and CDR2 ANQGSEA. This CDR3 region has 12 residues. V was cut by 3 bases and J by 2 bases, with 8 bases left in between. The CDR3: CSVEEGTYEQYF. The CDR3 DNA is TGCAGCGTTGAGGAGGGGACCTACGAGCAGTACTTC.

This clone was observed once. V gene TRBV9 combines with J gene TRBJ2-1; D is unresolved. V was pared by 0 bases and J by 8 bases, with 9 bases between. The CDR3 length is 13 residues. Germline CDR1 reads SGDLS; CDR2 reads YYNGEE. The CDR3 sequence: CASSVVGSYEQFF. As DNA, the CDR3 is TGTGCCAGCAGCGTAGTTGGGTCCTATGAGCAGTTCTTC.

This rearrangement joins TRBV19 to TRBJ1-1, with 7 bases that match TRBD1. The CDR3 runs 15 residues. The germline V gene encodes CDR1 LNHDA and CDR2 SQIVND (reference sequence). The junction had 6 bases not matched to a gene; V was cut back by 4 bases and J by 1 base. The CDR3 loop reads CASSSRDSSNTEAFF. The CDR3, as DNA: TGTGCCAGTAGTAGCCGGGACAGCTCGAACACTGAAGCTTTCTTT.

The V and J genes are TRBV4-3 and TRBJ2-1; TRBD1 agrees at 8 bases. V trimming: 3 bases; J trimming: 5 bases; junction bases outside the gene matches: 6. The length of the CDR3 is 15 residues. The germline gives CDR1 LGHNA, CDR2 YSLEER. This CDR3 is CASSQPDRGHNEQFF. The CDR3 DNA is TGCGCCAGCAGCCAGCCAGACAGGGGACACAATGAGCAGTTCTTC.

The chain recombines TRBV5-4 with TRBJ2-3, with 11 bases identical to TRBD2. CDR3 size: 15 residues. The germline V gene has CDR1 SGHNT and CDR2 YYREEE (reference sequence). The V gene end was trimmed by 5 bases and the J gene end by 6 bases; junction bases not matched to a gene: 8. CDR3 region: CASSPTSGEGDTQYF. The DNA for the CDR3 is TGTGCCAGCAGTCCGACTAGCGGGGAGGGGGATACGCAGTATTTT.

The count of this clone is one. The rearrangement joins TRBV15 to TRBJ2-7; TRBD2 agrees at 14 bases. The CDR3 runs to 16 residues. Germline V gene lookup returns CDR1 LNHNV and CDR2 YYDKDF (reference sequence). J gave up 3 bases and V 4 bases, and 5 bases lay outside the gene matches. The CDR3 is CATSTGLAGADYEQYF. CDR3 sequence (DNA): TGTGCCACCAGCACGGGACTAGCGGGGGCTGACTACGAGCAGTACTTC.

The chain uses TRBV5-4 and TRBJ2-3; 10 nucleotides agree with TRBD2. Looked up from germline, CDR1 is SGHNT and CDR2 is YYREEE (reference sequence). V was pared by 3 bases and J by 0 bases, with 7 bases of the junction left unmatched. This CDR3 has 17 amino acids. The CDR3 nucleotides are TGTGCCAGCAGCTCCTTAACTAGCGGGGCTAGCACAGATACGCAGTATTTT. This sequence encodes CASSSLTSGASTDTQYF.

This CDR3 is CAWSVSIGEQYF. The DNA for the CDR3 is TGTGCCTGGAGTGTTAGTATAGGCGAGCAGTACTTC. The J gene is TRBJ2-7, the V gene TRBV30; D is unclear. The V gene's germline CDR1 is GTSNPN and CDR2 SVGIG (reference sequence). The CDR3 sequence is 12 residues long. V lost 0 bases, J lost 6 bases, and 9 bases lay in between. The full variable domain, with the rest looked up from reference TRBV30 and TRBJ2-7, is SQTIHQWPATLVQPVGSPLSLECTVEGTSNPNLYWYRQAAGRGLQLLFYSVGIGQISSEVPQNLSASRPQDRQFILSSKKLLLSDSGFYLCAWSVSIGEQYFGPGTRLTVT.

The gene calls are TRBV13 and TRBJ2-7; weak D call: TRBD2 (6 bases). CDR3 length equals 14 residues. V was clipped by 1 base and J by 4 bases, with 11 bases between them. In germline, CDR1 is PRHDT, CDR2 FYEKMQ (reference sequence). The CDR3 DNA reads as TGTGCCAGCAGCTTAGCTCACAGCGGGTACGAGCAGTACTTC. Amino acid sequence: CASSLAHSGYEQYF.

The rearrangement uses TRBV11-2 and TRBJ1-2; no reliable D call. Deletions cut 5 bases from V and 2 bases from J, with 9 bases between. The CDR3 sequence is 13 residues long. The V gene's germline CDR1 is SGHAT and CDR2 FQNNGV. The chain's CDR3 is CASSPDGNYGYTF. The CDR3 nucleotides read TGTGCCAGCAGCCCGGACGGAAACTATGGCTACACCTTC.

The V gene is TRBV2, the J gene TRBJ1-1; the match to TRBD1 covers 8 bases. The V gene end was trimmed by 9 bases and the J gene end by 1 base; junction bases not matched to a gene: 4. Germline V gene sequence: CDR1 SNHLY, CDR2 FYNNEI. The CDR3 extends over 13 amino acids. Here the CDR3 DNA reads TGTGCCAGAGGACAGGGAAAGAACACTGAAGCTTTCTTT. Protein product: CARGQGKNTEAFF.

The chain employs TRBV2 and TRBJ1-1; TRBD1 agrees at 9 bases. Unmatched junction bases numbered 19, after V lost 6 bases and J lost 5 bases. This CDR3 contains 18 residues. The V gene's germline CDR1 is SNHLY and CDR2 FYNNEI. In DNA form, the CDR3 reads TGTGCCAGCAGAGACTCGGGGACAGGGTATAAGGGTGGGACTGAAGCTTTCTTT. It encodes CASRDSGTGYKGGTEAFF.